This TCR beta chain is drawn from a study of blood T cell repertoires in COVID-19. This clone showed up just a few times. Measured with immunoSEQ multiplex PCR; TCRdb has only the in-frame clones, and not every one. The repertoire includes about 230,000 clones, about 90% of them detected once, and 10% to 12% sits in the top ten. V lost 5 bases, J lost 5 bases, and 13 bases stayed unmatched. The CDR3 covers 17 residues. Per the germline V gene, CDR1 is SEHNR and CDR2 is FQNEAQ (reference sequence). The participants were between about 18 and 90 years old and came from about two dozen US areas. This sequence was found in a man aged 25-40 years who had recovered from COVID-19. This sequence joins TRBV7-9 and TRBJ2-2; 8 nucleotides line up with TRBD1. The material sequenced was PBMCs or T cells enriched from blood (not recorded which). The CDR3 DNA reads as TGTGCCAGCAGCGCGCTCCGGGGACAGGATCTTACCGGGGAGCTGTTTTTT. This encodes CASSALRGQDLTGELFF. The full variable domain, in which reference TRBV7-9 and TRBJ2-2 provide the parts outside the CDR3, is DTGVSQNPRHKITKRGQNVTFRCDPISEHNRLYWYRQTLGQGPEFLTYFQNEAQLEKSRLLSDRFSAERPKGSFSTLEIQRTEQGDSAMYLCASSALRGQDLTGELFFGEGSRLTVL.